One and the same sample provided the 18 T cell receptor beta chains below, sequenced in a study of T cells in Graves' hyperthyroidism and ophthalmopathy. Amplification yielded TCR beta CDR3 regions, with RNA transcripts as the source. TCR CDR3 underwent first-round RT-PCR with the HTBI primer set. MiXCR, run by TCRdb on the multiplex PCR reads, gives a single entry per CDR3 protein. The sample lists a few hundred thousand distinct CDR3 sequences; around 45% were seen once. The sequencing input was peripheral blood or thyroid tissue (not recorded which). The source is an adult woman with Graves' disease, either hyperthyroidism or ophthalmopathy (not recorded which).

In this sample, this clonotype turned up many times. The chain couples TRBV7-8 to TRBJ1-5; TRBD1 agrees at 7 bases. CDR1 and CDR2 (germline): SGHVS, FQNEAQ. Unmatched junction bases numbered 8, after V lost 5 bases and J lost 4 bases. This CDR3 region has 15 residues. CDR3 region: CASSPRDSGNQPQHF. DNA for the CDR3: TGTGCCAGCAGCCCCCGGGACAGCGGAAATCAGCCCCAGCATTTT.

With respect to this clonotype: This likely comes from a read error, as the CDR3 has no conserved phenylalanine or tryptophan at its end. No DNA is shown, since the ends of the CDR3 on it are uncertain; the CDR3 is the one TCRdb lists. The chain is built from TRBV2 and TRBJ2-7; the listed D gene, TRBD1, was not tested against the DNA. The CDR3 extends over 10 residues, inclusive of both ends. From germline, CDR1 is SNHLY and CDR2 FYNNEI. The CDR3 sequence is CASDRGSLAY.

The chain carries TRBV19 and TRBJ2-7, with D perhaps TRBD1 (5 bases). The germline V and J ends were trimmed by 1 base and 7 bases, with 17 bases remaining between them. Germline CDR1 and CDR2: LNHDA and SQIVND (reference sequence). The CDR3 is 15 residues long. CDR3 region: CASSIVVGPQGEQYF. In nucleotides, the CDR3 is TGTGCCAGTAGTATAGTCGTGGGGCCGCAAGGGGAGCAGTACTTC.

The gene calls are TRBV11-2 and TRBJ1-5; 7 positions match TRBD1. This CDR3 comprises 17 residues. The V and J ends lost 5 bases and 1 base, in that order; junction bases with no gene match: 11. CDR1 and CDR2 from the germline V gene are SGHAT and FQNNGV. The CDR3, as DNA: TGTGCCAGCAGCCCCATTCAGACAGGGATGAGCAATCAGCCCCAGCATTTT. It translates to CASSPIQTGMSNQPQHF.

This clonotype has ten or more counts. CDR3 coding DNA: TGTGCCAGCAGCTTGACTAGCGGGAGGGCTGGGCAGACCCAGTACTTC. This sequence encodes CASSLTSGRAGQTQYF. V is TRBV5-6 and J is TRBJ2-5; TRBD2 matches 13 bases. Unmatched junction bases numbered 6, after V lost 1 base and J lost 6 bases. The CDR3 extends over 16 amino acids. Germline V gives CDR1 SGHDT, CDR2 YYEEEE.

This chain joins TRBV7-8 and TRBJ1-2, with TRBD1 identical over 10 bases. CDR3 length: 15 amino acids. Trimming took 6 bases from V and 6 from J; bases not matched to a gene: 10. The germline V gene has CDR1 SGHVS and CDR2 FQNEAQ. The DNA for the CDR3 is TGTGCCAGCAGTCCCCTGACAGGGGGCGCTGATGGCTACACCTTC. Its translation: CASSPLTGGADGYTF.

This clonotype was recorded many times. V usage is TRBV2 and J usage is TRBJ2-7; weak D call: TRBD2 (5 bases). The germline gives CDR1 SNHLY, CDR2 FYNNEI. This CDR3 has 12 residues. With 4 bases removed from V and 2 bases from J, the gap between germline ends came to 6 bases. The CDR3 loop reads CASSGEPYEQYF. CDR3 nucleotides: TGTGCCAGCAGTGGGGAGCCCTACGAGCAGTACTTC. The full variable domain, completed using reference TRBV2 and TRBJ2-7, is EPEVTQTPSHQVTQMGQEVILRCVPISNHLYFYWYRQILGQKVEFLVSFYNNEISEKSEIFDDQFSVERPDGSNFTLKIRSTKLEDSAMYFCASSGEPYEQYFGPGTRLTVT.

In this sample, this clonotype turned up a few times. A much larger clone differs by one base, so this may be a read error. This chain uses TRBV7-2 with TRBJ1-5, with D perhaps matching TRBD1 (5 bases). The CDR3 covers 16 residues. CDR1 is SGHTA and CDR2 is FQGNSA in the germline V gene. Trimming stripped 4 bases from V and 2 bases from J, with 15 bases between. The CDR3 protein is CASSSHLGTGNQPQHF. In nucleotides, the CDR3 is TGTGCCAGCAGCTCTCATCTCGGGACGGGCAATCAGCCCCAGCATTTT.

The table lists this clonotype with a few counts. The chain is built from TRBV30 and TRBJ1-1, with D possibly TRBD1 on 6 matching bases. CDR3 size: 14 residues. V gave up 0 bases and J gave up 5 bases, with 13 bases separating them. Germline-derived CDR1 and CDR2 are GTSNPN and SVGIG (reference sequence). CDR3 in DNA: TGTGCCTGGAGTGTGGGGGCCCACGGGACTGAAGCTTTCTTT. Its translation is CAWSVGAHGTEAFF.

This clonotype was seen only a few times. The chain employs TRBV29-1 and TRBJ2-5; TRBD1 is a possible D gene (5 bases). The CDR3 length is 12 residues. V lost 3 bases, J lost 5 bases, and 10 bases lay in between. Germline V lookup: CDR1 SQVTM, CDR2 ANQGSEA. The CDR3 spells CSVDQGRETQYF. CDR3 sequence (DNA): TGCAGCGTTGATCAGGGTCGGGAGACCCAGTACTTC.

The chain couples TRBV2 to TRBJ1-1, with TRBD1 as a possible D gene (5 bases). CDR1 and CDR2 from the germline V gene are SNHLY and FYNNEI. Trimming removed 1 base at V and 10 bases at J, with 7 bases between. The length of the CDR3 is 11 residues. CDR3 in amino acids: CASSEVGGAFF. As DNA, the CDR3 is TGTGCCAGCAGTGAAGTGGGGGGAGCTTTCTTT.

In DNA form, the CDR3 reads TGCAGTGCTAGAGATCCTAGGACAGGGACCTACGAGCAGTACTTC. Amino acids: CSARDPRTGTYEQYF. This sequence joins TRBV20-1 and TRBJ2-7; 8 nucleotides line up with TRBD1. This CDR3 contains 15 residues. Looked up from germline, CDR1 is DFQATT and CDR2 is SNEGSKA (reference sequence). Trimming took 0 bases from V and 2 from J; bases not matched to a gene: 6.

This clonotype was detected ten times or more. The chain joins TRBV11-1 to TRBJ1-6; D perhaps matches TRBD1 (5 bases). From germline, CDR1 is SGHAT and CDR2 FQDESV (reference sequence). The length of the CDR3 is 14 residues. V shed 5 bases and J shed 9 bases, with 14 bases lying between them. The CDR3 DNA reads TGTGCCAGCAGCCATCGGGACCTCCTTTCACCCCTCCACTTT. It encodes CASSHRDLLSPLHF. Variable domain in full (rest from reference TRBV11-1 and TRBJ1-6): EAEVAQSPRYKITEKSQAVAFWCDPISGHATLYWYRQILGQGPELLVQFQDESVVDDSQLPKDRFSAERLKGVDSTLKIQPAELGDSAMYLCASSHRDLLSPLHFGNGTRLTVT.

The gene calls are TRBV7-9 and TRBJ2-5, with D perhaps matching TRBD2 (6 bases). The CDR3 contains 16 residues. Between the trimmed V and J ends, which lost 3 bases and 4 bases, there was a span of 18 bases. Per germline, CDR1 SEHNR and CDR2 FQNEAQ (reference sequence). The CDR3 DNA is TGTGCCAGCAGCTTCCGGGGGTGGGGTGCTGGAGAGACCCAGTACTTC. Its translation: CASSFRGWGAGETQYF.

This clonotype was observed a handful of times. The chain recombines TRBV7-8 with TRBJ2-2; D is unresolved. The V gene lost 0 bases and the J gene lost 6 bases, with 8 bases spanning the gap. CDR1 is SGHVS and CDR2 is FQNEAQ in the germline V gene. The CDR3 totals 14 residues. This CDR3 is CASSLALTAGELFF. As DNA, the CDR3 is TGTGCCAGCAGCTTAGCCCTGACGGCCGGGGAGCTGTTTTTT.

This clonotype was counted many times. The CDR3 sequence: CATSRDQLAGGRQYF. In nucleotides, the CDR3 is TGTGCCACCAGCAGAGATCAGTTAGCGGGAGGTAGGCAGTACTTC. This chain uses TRBV15 with TRBJ2-7; 10 nucleotides line up with TRBD2. Germline V gene lookup returns CDR1 LNHNV and CDR2 YYDKDF (reference sequence). The trim removed 0 bases at V and 9 bases at J, leaving 8 bases unmatched. The CDR3 runs 15 residues.

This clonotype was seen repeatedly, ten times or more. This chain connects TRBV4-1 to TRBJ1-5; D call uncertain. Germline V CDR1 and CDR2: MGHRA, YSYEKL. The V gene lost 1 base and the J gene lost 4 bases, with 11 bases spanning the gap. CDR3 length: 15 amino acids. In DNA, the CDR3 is TGCGCCAGCAGCCAAGCTCTCTTTACGAATCAGCCCCAGCATTTT. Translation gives CASSQALFTNQPQHF.

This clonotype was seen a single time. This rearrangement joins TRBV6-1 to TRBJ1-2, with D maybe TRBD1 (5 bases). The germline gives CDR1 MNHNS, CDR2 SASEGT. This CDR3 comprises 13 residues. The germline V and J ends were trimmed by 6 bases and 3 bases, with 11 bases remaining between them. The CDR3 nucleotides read TGTGCCAGCAGCCCAGGGCTTCACTATGGCTACACCTTC. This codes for CASSPGLHYGYTF.